The clone carrying this T cell receptor (beta chain) has a count of ten or more. Its antigen is unidentified. Sequence at one end of the junction differs from germline and may be a read error. Pregnant or lactating patients were excluded, as were those with uncontrolled infection or other autoimmune disease. Diagnosis relied on clinical symptoms, serum thyroxine and TRAb, thyroid ultrasound and orbital computed tomography. This entry comes from a study of T cells in Graves' hyperthyroidism and ophthalmopathy. General study points: In the analysis, a 13 V-J model separated ophthalmopathy from stable hyperthyroidism. Most thyroid clonotypes expanded above 0.001 appeared in blood too.

Regions amplified from RNA transcripts were the TCR beta CDR3 regions. The TCR CDR3 first-round RT-PCR relied on the HTBI primer set. TCRdb reprocessed the multiplex PCR reads with MiXCR, giving one entry per CDR3 protein. Among around 600,000 distinct CDR3 sequences listed, around 13% were seen once. This CDR3 spans 15 amino acids. The germline gives CDR1 MNHEY, CDR2 SMNVEV (reference sequence). The sequenced sample was blood. This TCR derives from a woman in her forties or fifties with Graves' ophthalmopathy. The genes are TRBV27 and TRBJ2-1; 7 nucleotides align to TRBD2. The CDR3 DNA sequence: TGTGCCAGCAGTGTATCGGGGGGAGGTTCTTTTGAGCAGTTCTTC. This codes for CASSVSGGGSFEQFF.